This T cell receptor beta chain was recorded in a study of blood T cell repertoires in COVID-19. Methods used by the authors: Using reference gene primer amplification, nucleated cell counts were estimated. TCRdb's copy holds only in-frame clones and misses some; the assay was immunoSEQ multiplex PCR. For V, J and clone size, that table is used; D and trimming come from the DNA. Here the sample spans some 150,000 clones, about 83% being singletons. The CDR3 runs to 13 residues. Germline V CDR1 and CDR2: SQVTM, ANQGSEA. V was pared by 6 bases and J by 3 bases, with 14 bases between. The sequencing sample was made of peripheral blood. The chain carries TRBV29-1 and TRBJ1-2, with a weak D call TRBD1 (5 bases). This clonotype was obtained from a woman aged 55 to 70 with COVID-19, enrolled during active disease. The chain's CDR3 is CSVGRGEDYGYTF. The CDR3 bases are TGCAGCGTGGGGCGGGGGGAGGACTATGGCTACACCTTC.